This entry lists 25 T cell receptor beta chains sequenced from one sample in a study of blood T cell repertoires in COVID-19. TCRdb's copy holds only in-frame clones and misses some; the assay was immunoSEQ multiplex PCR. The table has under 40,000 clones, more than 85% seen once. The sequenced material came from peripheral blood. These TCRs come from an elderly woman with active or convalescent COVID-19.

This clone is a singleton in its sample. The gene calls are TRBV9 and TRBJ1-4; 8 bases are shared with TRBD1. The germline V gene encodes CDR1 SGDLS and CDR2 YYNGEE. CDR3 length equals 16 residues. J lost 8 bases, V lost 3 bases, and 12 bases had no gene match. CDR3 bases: TGTGCCAGCAGCGCCGGGACAGGCAGCGGGAGGGAAAAACTGTTTTTT. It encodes CASSAGTGSGREKLFF.

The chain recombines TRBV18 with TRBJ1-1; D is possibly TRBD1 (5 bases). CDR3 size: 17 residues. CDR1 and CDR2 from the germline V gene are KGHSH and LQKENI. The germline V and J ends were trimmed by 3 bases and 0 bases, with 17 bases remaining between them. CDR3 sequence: CASSPSSGGVMNTEAFF. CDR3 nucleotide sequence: TGTGCCAGCTCACCGTCGTCGGGGGGAGTCATGAACACTGAAGCTTTCTTT.

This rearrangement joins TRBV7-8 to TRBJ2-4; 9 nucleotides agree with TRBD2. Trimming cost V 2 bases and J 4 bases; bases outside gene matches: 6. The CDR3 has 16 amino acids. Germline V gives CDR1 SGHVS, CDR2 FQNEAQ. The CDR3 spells CASSLPGLASKNIQYF. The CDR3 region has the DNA TGTGCCAGCAGCTTACCGGGACTAGCTTCAAAAAACATTCAGTACTTC.

The CDR3 loop reads CASSLSGGARGELFF. The CDR3 DNA reads TGCGCCAGCAGCTTGTCCGGGGGGGCCCGAGGGGAGCTGTTTTTT. This chain connects TRBV5-1 to TRBJ2-2, with TRBD2 matching over 8 bases. The germline CDR1 and CDR2 sequences are SGHRS and YFSETQ. With 1 base clipped from V and 8 bases from J, the junction kept 7 bases outside the gene matches. There are 15 residues in the CDR3.

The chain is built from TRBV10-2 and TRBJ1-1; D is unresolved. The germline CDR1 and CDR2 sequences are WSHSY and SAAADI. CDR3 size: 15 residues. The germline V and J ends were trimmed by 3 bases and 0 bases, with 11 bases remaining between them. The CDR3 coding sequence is TGCGCCAGCAGTGATCCGAGAGGGATGAACACTGAAGCTTTCTTT. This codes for CASSDPRGMNTEAFF.

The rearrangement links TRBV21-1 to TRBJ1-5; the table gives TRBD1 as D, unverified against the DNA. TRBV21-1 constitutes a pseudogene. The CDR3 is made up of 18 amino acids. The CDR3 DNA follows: TGTGCCAGCAGAACCTCGGTACGGGACAGGGGTTTGGATCAGCCCCAGCATTTT. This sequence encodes CASRTSVRDRGLDQPQHF.

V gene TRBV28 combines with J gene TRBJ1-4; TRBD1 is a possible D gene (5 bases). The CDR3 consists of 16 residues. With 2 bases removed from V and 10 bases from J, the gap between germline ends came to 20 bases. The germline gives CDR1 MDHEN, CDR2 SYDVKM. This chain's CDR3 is CASSLVGGGVFGKLFF. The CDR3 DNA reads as TGTGCCAGCAGTTTAGTGGGGGGAGGGGTTTTCGGAAAACTGTTTTTT.

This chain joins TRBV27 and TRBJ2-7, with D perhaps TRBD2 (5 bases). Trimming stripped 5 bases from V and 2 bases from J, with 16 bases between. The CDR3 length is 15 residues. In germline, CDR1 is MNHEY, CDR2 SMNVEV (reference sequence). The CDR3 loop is CASSKEQRGPYEQYF. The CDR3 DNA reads TGTGCCAGCAGTAAAGAGCAAAGAGGGCCCTACGAGCAGTACTTC.

The CDR3 nucleotides are TGTGCCAGCAGCTTCAAACAGGGTACTGAAGCTTTCTTT. Translated, it gives CASSFKQGTEAFF. This chain joins TRBV7-2 and TRBJ1-1, with D possibly matching TRBD1 (6 bases). The germline CDR1 and CDR2 sequences are SGHTA and FQGNSA. The CDR3 is 13 amino acids. Trimming removed 3 bases at V and 5 bases at J, with 10 bases between.

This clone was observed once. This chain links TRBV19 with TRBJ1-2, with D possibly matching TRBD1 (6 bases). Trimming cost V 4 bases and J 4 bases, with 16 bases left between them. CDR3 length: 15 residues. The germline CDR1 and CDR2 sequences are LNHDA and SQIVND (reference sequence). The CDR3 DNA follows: TGTGCCAGTAGTACGGGGAGGGGGAGGACCTATGGCTACACCTTC. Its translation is CASSTGRGRTYGYTF.

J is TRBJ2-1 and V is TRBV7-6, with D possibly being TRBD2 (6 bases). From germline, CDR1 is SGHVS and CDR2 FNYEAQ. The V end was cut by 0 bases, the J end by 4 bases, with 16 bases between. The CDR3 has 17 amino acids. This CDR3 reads CASSLAGGSTTYNEQFF. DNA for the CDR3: TGTGCCAGCAGCTTAGCCGGGGGATCTACGACTTACAATGAGCAGTTCTTC.

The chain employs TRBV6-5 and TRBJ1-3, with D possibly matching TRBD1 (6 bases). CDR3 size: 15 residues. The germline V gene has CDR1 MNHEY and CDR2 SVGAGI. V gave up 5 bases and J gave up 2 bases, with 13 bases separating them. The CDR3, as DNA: TGTGCCAGCAGTAATACAGGGTTAGCTGGAAACACCATATATTTT. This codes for CASSNTGLAGNTIYF.

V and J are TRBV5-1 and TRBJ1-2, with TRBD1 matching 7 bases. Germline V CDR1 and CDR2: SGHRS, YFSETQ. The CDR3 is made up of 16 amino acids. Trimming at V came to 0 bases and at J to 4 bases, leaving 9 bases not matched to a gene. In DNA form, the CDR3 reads TGCGCCAGCAGCTTGGATGGCAGGGGGAAAGTCTATGGCTACACCTTC. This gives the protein CASSLDGRGKVYGYTF. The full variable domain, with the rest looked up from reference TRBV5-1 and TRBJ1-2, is KAGVTQTPRYLIKTRGQQVTLSCSPISGHRSVSWYQQTPGQGLQFLFEYFSETQRNKGNFPGRFSGRQFSNSRSEMNVSTLELGDSALYLCASSLDGRGKVYGYTFGSGTRLTVV.

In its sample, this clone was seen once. The CDR3 DNA is TGCGCCAGCAGCTTGGGGGTCGGGGGAGATTCACCCCTCCACTTT. As protein: CASSLGVGGDSPLHF. This chain connects TRBV5-1 to TRBJ1-6; D is perhaps TRBD1 (5 bases). The germline gives CDR1 SGHRS, CDR2 YFSETQ. The CDR3 length is 15 residues. V lost 0 bases, J lost 8 bases, and 12 bases lay in between.

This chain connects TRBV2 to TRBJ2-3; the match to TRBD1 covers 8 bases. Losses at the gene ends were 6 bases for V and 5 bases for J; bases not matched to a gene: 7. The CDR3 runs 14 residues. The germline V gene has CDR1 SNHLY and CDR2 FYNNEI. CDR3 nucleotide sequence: TGTGCCAGCAGGGAACAGGGGGTCGGAGATACGCAGTATTTT. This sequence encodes CASREQGVGDTQYF.

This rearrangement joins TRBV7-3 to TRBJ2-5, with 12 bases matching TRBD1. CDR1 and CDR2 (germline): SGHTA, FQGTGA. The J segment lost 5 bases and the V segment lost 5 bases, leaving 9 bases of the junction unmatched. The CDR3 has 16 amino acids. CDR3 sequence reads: CASSPRDRGQLETQYF. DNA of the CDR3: TGTGCCAGCAGCCCGCGGGACAGGGGGCAGTTGGAGACCCAGTACTTC.

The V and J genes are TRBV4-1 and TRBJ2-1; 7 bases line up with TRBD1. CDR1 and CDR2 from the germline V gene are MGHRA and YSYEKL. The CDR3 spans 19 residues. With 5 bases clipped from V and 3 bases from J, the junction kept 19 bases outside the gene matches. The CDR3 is CASSWGQQRPQGVYNEQFF. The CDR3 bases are TGCGCCAGCAGCTGGGGACAGCAGCGCCCTCAGGGAGTCTACAATGAGCAGTTCTTC.

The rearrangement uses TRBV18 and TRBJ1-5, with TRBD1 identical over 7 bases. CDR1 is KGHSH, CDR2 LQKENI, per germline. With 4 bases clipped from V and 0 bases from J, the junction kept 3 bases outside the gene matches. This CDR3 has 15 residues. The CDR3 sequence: CASSLGTDSNQPQHF. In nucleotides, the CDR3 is TGTGCCAGCTCACTGGGGACAGATAGCAATCAGCCCCAGCATTTT.

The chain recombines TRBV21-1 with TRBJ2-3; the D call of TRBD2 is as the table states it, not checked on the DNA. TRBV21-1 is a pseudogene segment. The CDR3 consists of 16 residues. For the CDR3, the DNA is TGTGCCAGCAGCACTAACGGCCAGAGGAGCACAGATACGCAGTATTTT. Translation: CASSTNGQRSTDTQYF.

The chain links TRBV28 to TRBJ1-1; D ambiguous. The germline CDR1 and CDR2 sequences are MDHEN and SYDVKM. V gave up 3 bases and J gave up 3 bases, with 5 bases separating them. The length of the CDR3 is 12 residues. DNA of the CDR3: TGTGCCAGCAGTTTCTCCGACACTGAAGCTTTCTTT. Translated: CASSFSDTEAFF.

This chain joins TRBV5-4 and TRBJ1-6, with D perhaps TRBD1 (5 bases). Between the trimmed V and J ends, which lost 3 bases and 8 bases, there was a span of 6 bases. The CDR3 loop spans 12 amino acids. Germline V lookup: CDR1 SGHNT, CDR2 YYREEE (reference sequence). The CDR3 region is CASSSGDSPLHF. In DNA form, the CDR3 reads TGTGCCAGCAGCTCGGGGGATTCACCCCTCCACTTT.

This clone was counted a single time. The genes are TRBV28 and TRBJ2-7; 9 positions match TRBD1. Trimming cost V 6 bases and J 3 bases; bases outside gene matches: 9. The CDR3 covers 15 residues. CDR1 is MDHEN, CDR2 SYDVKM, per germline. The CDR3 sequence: CASRKTGGGLYEQYF. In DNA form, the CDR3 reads TGTGCCAGCAGAAAAACAGGGGGCGGTCTCTACGAGCAGTACTTC.

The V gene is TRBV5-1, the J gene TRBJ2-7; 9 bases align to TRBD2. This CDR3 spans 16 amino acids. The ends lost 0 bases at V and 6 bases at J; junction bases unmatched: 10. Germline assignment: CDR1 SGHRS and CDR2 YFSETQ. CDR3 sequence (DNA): TGCGCCAGCAGCTTGGAGTCGCGGGGGGGCACCGGCGAGCAGTACTTC. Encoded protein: CASSLESRGGTGEQYF.

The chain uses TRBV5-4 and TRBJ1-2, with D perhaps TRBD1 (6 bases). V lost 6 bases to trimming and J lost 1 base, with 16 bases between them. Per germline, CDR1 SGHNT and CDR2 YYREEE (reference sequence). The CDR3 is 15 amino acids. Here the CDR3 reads CASTVQQGLNYGYTF. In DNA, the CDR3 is TGTGCCAGCACCGTGCAACAGGGCCTTAACTATGGCTACACCTTC.

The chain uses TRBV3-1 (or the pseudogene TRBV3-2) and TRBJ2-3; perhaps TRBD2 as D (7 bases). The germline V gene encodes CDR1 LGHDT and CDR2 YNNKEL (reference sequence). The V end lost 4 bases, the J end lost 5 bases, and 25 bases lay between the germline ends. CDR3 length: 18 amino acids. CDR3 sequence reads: CASSRADGLGGFLDTQYF. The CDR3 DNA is TGTGCCAGCAGCCGAGCGGACGGACTAGGGGGATTCTTAGATACGCAGTATTTT.